The entry below describes one T cell receptor (beta chain). Exclusion applied to patients with autoimmune disease history or systemic immunosuppression. Data came from immunoSEQ multiplex PCR; TCRdb stores just in-frame clones and leaves some out. Altogether 50,000 to 75,000 clones are present, around nine tenths being singletons, with the ten largest covering about 0.63%. These data are taken from a study of OX40 agonist ivuxolimab in advanced cancers. Deletions cut 5 bases from V and 0 bases from J, with 7 bases between. The CDR3 loop spans 14 amino acids. CDR1 SEHNR and CDR2 FQNEAQ come from the germline V gene (reference sequence).

The sequence was collected from an adult with an advanced solid tumor such as melanoma, head and neck, liver or kidney cancer. This chain joins TRBV7-9 and TRBJ2-2, with unresolved D. This specimen was CD4+ or CD8+ T cells sorted from blood, taken in a trial of the OX40 agonist ivuxolimab. CDR3 nucleotides: TGTGCCAGCAGCCGACAAACGAACACCGGGGAGCTGTTTTTT. Translating gives CASSRQTNTGELFF.